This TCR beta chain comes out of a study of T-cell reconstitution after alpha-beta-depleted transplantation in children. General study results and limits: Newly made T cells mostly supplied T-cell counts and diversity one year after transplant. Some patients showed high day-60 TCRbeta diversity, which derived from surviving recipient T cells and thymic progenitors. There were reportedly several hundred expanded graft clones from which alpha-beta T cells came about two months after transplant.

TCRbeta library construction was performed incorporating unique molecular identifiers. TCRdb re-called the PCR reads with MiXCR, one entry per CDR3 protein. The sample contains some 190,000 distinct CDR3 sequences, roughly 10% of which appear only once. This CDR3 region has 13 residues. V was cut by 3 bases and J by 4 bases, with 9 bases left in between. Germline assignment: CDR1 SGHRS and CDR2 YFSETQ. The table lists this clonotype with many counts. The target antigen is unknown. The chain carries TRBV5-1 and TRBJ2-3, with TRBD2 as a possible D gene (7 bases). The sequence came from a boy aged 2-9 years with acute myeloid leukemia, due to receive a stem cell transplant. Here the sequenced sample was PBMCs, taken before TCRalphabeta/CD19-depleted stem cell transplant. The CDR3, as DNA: TGCGCCAGCAGCTCCGGGGGGCCAGATACGCAGTATTTT. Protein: CASSSGGPDTQYF.